This entry features one TCR beta chain sequence. Its antigen is not identified. Assay: immunoSEQ multiplex PCR; the TCRdb copy retains only in-frame clones and omits some. The sample records hundreds of thousands of clones, roughly 70% being singletons. The data are from a study of shared clonotypes between healthy human individuals. About the study: The study drew on two women and three men aged 18 to 49 as donors.

Study observations and caveats: Clonotype sharing among the donors was expected to vary with sequencing depth.

Material: memory CD4+ T cells sorted from blood. Subset in this sample: CD45RA-negative fraction. This sequence was found in a woman aged 25 to 39 in good health.

The CDR3: CASSPRLAASGRAYEQYF. CDR3 DNA: TGCGCCAGCAGCCCACGGCTGGCAGCTAGCGGGAGGGCCTACGAGCAGTACTTC. The chain carries TRBV4-1 and TRBJ2-7; 12 bases are shared with TRBD2. The CDR3 sequence is 18 residues long. Germline-derived CDR1 and CDR2 are MGHRA and YSYEKL. The V and J ends lost 4 bases and 2 bases, in that order; junction bases with no gene match: 12.